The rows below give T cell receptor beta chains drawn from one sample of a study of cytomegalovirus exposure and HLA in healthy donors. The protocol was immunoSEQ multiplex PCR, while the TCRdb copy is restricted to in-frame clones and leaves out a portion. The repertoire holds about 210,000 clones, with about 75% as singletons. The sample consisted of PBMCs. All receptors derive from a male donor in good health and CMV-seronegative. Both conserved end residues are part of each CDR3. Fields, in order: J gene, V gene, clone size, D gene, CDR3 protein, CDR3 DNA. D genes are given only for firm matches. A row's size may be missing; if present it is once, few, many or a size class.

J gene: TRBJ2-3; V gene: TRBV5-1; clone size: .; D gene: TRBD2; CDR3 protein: CASSPGTSGGATDTQYF; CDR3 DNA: TGCGCCAGCAGCCCGGGGACTAGCGGGGGTGCTACAGATACGCAGTATTTT
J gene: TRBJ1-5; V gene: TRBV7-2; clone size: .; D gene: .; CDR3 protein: CASSVTGNQPQHF; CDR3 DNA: TGTGCCAGCAGCGTGACAGGCAATCAGCCCCAGCATTTT
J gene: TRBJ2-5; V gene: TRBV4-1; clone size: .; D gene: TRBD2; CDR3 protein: CASSQGLAGGGIQETQYF; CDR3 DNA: TGCGCCAGCAGCCAAGGACTAGCGGGGGGGGGAATTCAAGAGACCCAGTACTTC
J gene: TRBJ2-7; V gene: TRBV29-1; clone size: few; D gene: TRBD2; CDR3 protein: CSVITSGDEQYF; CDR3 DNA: TGCAGCGTTATTACTAGCGGCGACGAGCAGTACTTC
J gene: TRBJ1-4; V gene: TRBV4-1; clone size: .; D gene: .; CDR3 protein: CASSQAPAGYEKLFF; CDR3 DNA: TGCGCCAGCAGCCAAGCCCCGGCAGGGTATGAAAAACTGTTTTTT
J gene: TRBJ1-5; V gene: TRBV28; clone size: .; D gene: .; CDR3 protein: CASSSPGGGEQPQHF; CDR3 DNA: TGTGCCAGCAGTTCCCCCGGGGGGGGCGAACAGCCCCAGCATTTT
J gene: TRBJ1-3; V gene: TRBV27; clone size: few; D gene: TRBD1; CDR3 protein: CASSFGQVGSGNTIYF; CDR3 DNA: TGTGCCAGCAGTTTTGGACAGGTTGGGTCTGGAAACACCATATATTTT
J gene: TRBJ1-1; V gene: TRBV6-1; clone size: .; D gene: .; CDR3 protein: CASSPKLADYTEAFF; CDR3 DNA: TGTGCCAGCAGCCCAAAGTTGGCCGACTACACTGAAGCTTTCTTT
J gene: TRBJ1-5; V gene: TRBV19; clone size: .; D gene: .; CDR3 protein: CASSIDPAGAQHF; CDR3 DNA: TGTGCCAGTAGTATAGATCCCGCGGGGGCCCAGCATTTT
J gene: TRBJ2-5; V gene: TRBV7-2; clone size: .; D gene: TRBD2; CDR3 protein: CASSFQRGVQETQYF; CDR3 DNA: TGTGCCAGCAGCTTCCAGCGGGGGGTCCAAGAGACCCAGTACTTC
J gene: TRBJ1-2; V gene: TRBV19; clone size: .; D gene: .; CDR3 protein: CASSIDYTPAGGDYGYTF; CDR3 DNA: TGTGCCAGTAGTATAGACTATACCCCGGCCGGGGGAGACTATGGCTACACCTTC
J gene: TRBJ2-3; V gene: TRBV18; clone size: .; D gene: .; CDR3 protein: CASSFSQGSTDTQYF; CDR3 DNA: TGTGCCAGCTCATTCTCGCAGGGGAGCACAGATACGCAGTATTTT
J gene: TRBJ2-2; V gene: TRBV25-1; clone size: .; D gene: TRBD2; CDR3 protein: CASVPSGTFTGELFF; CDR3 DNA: TGTGCCAGTGTACCTAGCGGGACGTTCACCGGGGAGCTGTTTTTT
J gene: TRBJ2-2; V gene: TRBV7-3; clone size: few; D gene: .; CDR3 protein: CASSRQVSGELFF; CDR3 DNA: TGTGCCAGCAGCCGACAGGTTTCCGGGGAGCTGTTTTTT
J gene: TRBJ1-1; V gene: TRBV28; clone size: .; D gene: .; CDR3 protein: CASSFYLDSTTEAFF; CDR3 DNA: TGTGCCAGCAGTTTCTACCTTGACAGTACCACTGAAGCTTTCTTT
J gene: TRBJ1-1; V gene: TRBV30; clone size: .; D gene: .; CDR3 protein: CAWSGGTTEAFF; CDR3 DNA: TGTGCCTGGAGCGGGGGGACGACTGAAGCTTTCTTT
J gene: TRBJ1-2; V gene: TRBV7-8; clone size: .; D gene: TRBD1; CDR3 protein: CASSRGQGAGGYGYTF; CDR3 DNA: TGTGCCAGCAGCAGAGGACAGGGGGCGGGTGGATATGGCTACACCTTC
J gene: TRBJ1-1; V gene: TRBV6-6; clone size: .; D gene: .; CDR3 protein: CASSSAVNTEAFF; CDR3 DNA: TGTGCCAGCAGTTCGGCGGTGAACACTGAAGCTTTCTTT